This T cell receptor beta chain was profiled in a study of blood T cell repertoires in COVID-19. At the level of the study: Samples taken during acute and convalescent COVID-19 were collected in the United States, Italy and Spain. PBMCs, B-cell-depleted T cells, or T cells were the source of the cDNA or gDNA that made up the material.

Methods used by the authors: Nucleated cell number was recorded as an estimate derived from reference gene primer amplification. Libraries were prepared by immunoSEQ multiplex PCR; TCRdb keeps only in-frame clonotypes and omits some of them. That table supplies the V and J calls and clone size; D and trimming were determined from the DNA. The sample yields around 150,000 clones, roughly 80% seen once. What was sequenced was peripheral blood. This clonotype originated in a woman aged 55-70 years with acute or convalescent COVID-19.

In DNA, the CDR3 is TGCAGCGTTGAAGATACAAACCAGAAAAATCAGTTCTTC. Its translation is CSVEDTNQKNQFF. The V gene is TRBV29-1, the J gene TRBJ2-1; no reliable D call. Looked up from germline, CDR1 is SQVTM and CDR2 is ANQGSEA. V dropped 0 bases and J dropped 13 bases, with 16 bases sitting between them. The CDR3 contains 13 residues.